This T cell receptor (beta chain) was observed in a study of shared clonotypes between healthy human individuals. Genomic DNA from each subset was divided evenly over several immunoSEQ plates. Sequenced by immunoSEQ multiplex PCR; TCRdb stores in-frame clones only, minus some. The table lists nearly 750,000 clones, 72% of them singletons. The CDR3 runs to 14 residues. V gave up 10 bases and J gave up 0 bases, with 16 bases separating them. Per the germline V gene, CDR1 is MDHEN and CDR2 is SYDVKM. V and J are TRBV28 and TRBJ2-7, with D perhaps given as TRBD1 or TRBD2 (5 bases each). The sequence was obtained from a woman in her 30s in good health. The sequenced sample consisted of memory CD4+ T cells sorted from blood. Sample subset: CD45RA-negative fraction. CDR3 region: CATYRDASSYEQYF. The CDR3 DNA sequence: TGTGCCACATACCGGGACGCGAGCTCCTACGAGCAGTACTTC.